Presented here are 2 T cell receptor beta chains from one specimen sequenced in a study of T cell changes during pregnancy in multiple sclerosis. Using immunoSEQ multiplex PCR, the repertoire was profiled, and TCRdb retains in-frame clones only, with some absent. This table holds some 80,000 clones, about 89% found once. The sequences come from peripheral blood, collected in the first trimester of pregnancy. These receptors were obtained from a female donor in good health, enrolled as a control in a pregnancy study.

The chain carries TRBV2 and TRBJ1-4; no definite D call. Deletions cut 11 bases from V and 0 bases from J, with 10 bases between. The CDR3 extends over 13 amino acids. Germline values: CDR1 SNHLY, CDR2 FYNNEI. CDR3 residues: CAGGSTTNEKLFF. The CDR3 nucleotides read TGTGCCGGCGGGAGCACAACTAATGAAAAACTGTTTTTT.

The V and J genes are TRBV6-5 and TRBJ2-5, with a weak D call TRBD1 (7 bases). The CDR3 is made up of 15 amino acids. V gave up 2 bases and J gave up 4 bases, with 14 bases separating them. Germline assignment: CDR1 MNHEY and CDR2 SVGAGI. CDR3 sequence reads: CASSYGGTARETQYF. For the CDR3, the DNA is TGTGCCAGCAGTTACGGGGGGACAGCCCGAGAGACCCAGTACTTC.